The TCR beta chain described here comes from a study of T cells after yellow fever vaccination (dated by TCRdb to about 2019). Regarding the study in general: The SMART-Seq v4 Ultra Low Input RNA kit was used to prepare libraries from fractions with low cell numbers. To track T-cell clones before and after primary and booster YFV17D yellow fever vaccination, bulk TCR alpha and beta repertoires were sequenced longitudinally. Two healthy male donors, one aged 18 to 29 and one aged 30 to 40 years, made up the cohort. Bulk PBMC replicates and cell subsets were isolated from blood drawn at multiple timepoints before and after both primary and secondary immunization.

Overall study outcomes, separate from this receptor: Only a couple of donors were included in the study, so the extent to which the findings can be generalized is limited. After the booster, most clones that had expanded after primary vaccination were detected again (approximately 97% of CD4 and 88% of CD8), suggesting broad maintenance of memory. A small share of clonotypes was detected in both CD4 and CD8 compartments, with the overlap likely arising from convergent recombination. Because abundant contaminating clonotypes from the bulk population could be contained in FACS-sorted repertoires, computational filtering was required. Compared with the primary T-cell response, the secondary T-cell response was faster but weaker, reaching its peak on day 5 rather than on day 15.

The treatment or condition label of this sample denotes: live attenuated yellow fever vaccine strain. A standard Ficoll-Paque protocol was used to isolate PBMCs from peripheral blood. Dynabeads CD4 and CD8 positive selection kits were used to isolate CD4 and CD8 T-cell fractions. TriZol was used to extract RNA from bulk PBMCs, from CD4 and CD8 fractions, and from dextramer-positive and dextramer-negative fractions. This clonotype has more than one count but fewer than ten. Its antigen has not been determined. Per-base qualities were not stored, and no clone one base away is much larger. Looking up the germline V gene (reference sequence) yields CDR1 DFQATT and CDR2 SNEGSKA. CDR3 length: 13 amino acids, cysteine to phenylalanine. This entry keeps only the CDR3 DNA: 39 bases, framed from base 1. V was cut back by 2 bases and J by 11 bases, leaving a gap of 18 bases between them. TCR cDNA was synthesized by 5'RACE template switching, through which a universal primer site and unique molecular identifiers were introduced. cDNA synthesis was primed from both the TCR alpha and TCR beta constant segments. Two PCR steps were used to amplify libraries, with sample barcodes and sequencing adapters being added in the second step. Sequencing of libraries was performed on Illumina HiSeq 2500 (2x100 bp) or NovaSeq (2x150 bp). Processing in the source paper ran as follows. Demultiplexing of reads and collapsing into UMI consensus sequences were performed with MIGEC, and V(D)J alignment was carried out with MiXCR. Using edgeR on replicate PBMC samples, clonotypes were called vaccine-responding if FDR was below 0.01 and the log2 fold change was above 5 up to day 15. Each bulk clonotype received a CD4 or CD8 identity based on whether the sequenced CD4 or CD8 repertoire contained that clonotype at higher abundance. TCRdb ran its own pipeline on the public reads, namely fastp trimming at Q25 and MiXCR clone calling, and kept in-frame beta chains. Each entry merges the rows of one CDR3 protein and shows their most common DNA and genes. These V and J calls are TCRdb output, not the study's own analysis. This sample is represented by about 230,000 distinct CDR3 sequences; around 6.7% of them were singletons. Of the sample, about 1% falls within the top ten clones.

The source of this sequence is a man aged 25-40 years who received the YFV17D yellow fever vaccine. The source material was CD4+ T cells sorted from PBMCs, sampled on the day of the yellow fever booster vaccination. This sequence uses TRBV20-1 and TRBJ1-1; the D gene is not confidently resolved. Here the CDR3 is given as CSARRPGGGVAFF. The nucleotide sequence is TGCAGTGCTAGACGGCCAGGCGGAGGTGTGGCTTTCTTT.